The next 25 T cell receptor beta chains were all read from a single sample in a study of T cell repertoires in cytomegalovirus infection. Antigens of these TCRs are unknown. From the reads, TCRdb called clonotypes with MiXCR, one entry per CDR3 protein. The sample lists a few hundred thousand distinct CDR3 sequences, roughly a fifth occurring once. The starting material was cultured PBMCs, obtained from culture after CMV antigen stimulation. Every receptor here comes from a human donor in good health (CMV status not recorded). Some clones in this sample may be carry-over from other donors' samples.

This clonotype was counted a few times. The V and J genes are TRBV4-2 and TRBJ2-4, with 8 nucleotides matching TRBD2. J gave up 0 bases and V 0 bases, and 7 bases lay outside the gene matches. Germline V CDR1 and CDR2: LGHNA, YNFKEQ. This CDR3 is 18 amino acids long. The CDR3 bases are TGTGCCAGCAGCCAAGAGGCCACTAGCGGCATAGCCAAAAACATTCAGTACTTC. Its translation is CASSQEATSGIAKNIQYF.

This chain connects TRBV15 to TRBJ2-7; 10 bases agree with TRBD2. Germline assignment: CDR1 LNHNV and CDR2 YYDKDF (reference sequence). Germline trimming cut 4 bases from V and 1 base from J; bases unmatched to any gene: 4. This CDR3 is 15 amino acids long. CDR3 sequence: CATSTGLAASYEQYF. The CDR3 DNA sequence: TGTGCCACCAGCACTGGACTAGCGGCTTCCTACGAGCAGTACTTC.

This clonotype was detected a few times. The CDR3 region is CASSMSHDRTEKLFF. As DNA, the CDR3 is TGCGCCAGCAGCATGAGTCATGACCGGACCGAAAAACTGTTTTTT. The chain is built from TRBV5-1 and TRBJ1-4; D is uncertain. This CDR3 region has 15 residues. The V gene lost 4 bases and the J gene lost 8 bases, with 18 bases spanning the gap. Germline V gene lookup returns CDR1 SGHRS and CDR2 YFSETQ.

CDR3 bases: TGTGCCAGCAGCCCCCCGGACTTCACAGATACGCAGTATTTT. Protein: CASSPPDFTDTQYF. The rearrangement joins TRBV7-2 to TRBJ2-3, with a possible D match to TRBD2 (5 bases). Trimming shortened V by 5 bases and J by 2 bases, and 11 bases separated the two germline ends. Per germline, CDR1 SGHTA and CDR2 FQGNSA. This CDR3 contains 14 residues.

The V gene is TRBV18, the J gene TRBJ2-5; 9 nucleotides agree with TRBD2. CDR3 length equals 14 residues. V was clipped by 5 bases and J by 5 bases; unmatched bases: 6. Germline CDR1 reads KGHSH; CDR2 reads LQKENI. The CDR3 nucleotides are TGTGCCAGCTCATATAGCGGGAGCCAGGAGACCCAGTACTTC. Protein: CASSYSGSQETQYF.

This clonotype was seen a handful of times. V gene TRBV12-3 or TRBV12-4 combines with J gene TRBJ2-1, with D tentatively TRBD2 (5 bases). CDR3 length equals 15 residues. Trimming stripped 1 base from V and 0 bases from J, with 7 bases between. The CDR3 region is CASSLGESSYNEQFF. The CDR3 coding sequence is TGTGCCAGCAGTTTAGGGGAGAGCTCCTACAATGAGCAGTTCTTC.

This clonotype is medium-sized by share. This chain links TRBV5-4 with TRBJ2-1; 9 bases line up with TRBD2. The germline CDR1 and CDR2 sequences are SGHNT and YYREEE (reference sequence). With V trimmed by 4 bases and J by 6 bases, 8 bases remained unmatched. The CDR3 is made up of 15 amino acids. The CDR3 DNA follows: TGTGCCAGCAGCCCTAGACTAGCGGACTTCAATGAGCAGTTCTTC. It encodes CASSPRLADFNEQFF. Based on the CDR3 plus reference TRBV5-4 and TRBJ2-1, the full variable domain is ETGVTQSPTHLIKTRGQQVTLRCSSQSGHNTVSWYQQALGQGPQFIFQYYREEENGRGNFPPRFSGLQFPNYSSELNVNALELDDSALYLCASSPRLADFNEQFFGPGTRLTVL.

This clonotype turned up a few times. The rearrangement links TRBV20-1 to TRBJ2-7; TRBD1 aligns across 9 bases. Germline V lookup: CDR1 DFQATT, CDR2 SNEGSKA (reference sequence). CDR3 length: 14 residues. Here the CDR3 DNA reads TGCAGTGCCATACAGGGGGCAGGCTCCGACGAGCAGTACGTC. This translates into CSAIQGAGSDEQYV.

The V call is TRBV11-2, the J call TRBJ2-2, with D perhaps being TRBD1 or TRBD2 (6 bases each). The germline V and J ends were trimmed by 4 bases and 9 bases, with 21 bases remaining between them. This CDR3 comprises 16 residues. Germline-derived CDR1 and CDR2 are SGHAT and FQNNGV. The CDR3 here is CASSYQSGGGLWELFF. The CDR3 nucleotides read TGTGCCAGCAGCTATCAATCCGGAGGGGGTTTGTGGGAGCTGTTTTTT.

In its sample, this clonotype was seen a few times. The CDR3 sequence: CASSSGLSTGELFF. CDR3 nucleotide sequence: TGTGCCAGCAGTTCGGGACTAAGCACCGGGGAGCTGTTTTTT. The V and J genes are TRBV6-2 or TRBV6-3 and TRBJ2-2; 7 nucleotides align to TRBD2. The CDR3 is 14 residues long. Germline V CDR1 and CDR2: MNHEY, SVGEGT. V was pared by 4 bases and J by 4 bases, with 3 bases of the junction left unmatched.

V gene TRBV6-6 combines with J gene TRBJ2-3, with D maybe TRBD2 (6 bases). This CDR3 is built from 14 residues. Trimming stripped 7 bases from V and 1 base from J, with 12 bases between. Germline lookup yields CDR1 MNHNY and CDR2 SVGAGI (reference sequence). The CDR3 DNA reads as TGTGCCAGCATGCGGGGTCAGGGCACAGATACGCAGTATTTT. Its protein is CASMRGQGTDTQYF.

The chain links TRBV7-6 to TRBJ1-1; no definite D call. With 3 bases removed from V and 10 bases from J, the gap between germline ends came to 21 bases. The CDR3 spans 15 residues. Germline V gene sequence: CDR1 SGHVS, CDR2 FNYEAQ. The CDR3 DNA reads as TGTGCCAGCAGCTTGCGTACCGCCGACCCGCTGGGAGCTTTCTTT. Amino acid sequence: CASSLRTADPLGAFF.

This clonotype has a count of ten or more. Here the CDR3 reads CASKRWTMEVDGYTF. The CDR3 DNA reads as TGTGCCAGCAAGAGGTGGACGATGGAGGTTGATGGCTACACCTTC. The chain couples TRBV6-5 to TRBJ1-2; D not certain. CDR1 is MNHEY and CDR2 is SVGAGI in the germline V gene. V was cut by 7 bases and J by 6 bases, with 21 bases left in between. This CDR3 is 15 amino acids long.

This clonotype was seen ten or more times. CDR3 nucleotide sequence: TGTGCCAGCACCAAAACGACAGGGCGCGAGGGTGAAGCTTTCTTT. Amino acid sequence: CASTKTTGREGEAFF. The V gene is TRBV12-3 or TRBV12-4, the J gene TRBJ1-1, with 7 bases aligning to TRBD1. The CDR3 spans 15 residues. J lost 7 bases, V lost 7 bases, and 15 bases had no gene match.

This clonotype was seen a few times. The V call is TRBV5-4, the J call TRBJ2-7, with 8 bases matching TRBD2. Per the germline V gene, CDR1 is SGHNT and CDR2 is YYREEE (reference sequence). The CDR3 is 15 residues long. J gave up 4 bases and V 4 bases, and 10 bases lay outside the gene matches. CDR3 DNA: TGTGCCAGCAGCCGCAAGAGCGGGAGCCAGTACGAGCAGTACTTC. This gives the protein CASSRKSGSQYEQYF.

This clonotype was seen more than once but under ten times. The V call is TRBV19, the J call TRBJ2-2; maybe TRBD1 (5 bases). V lost 4 bases to trimming and J lost 6 bases, with 15 bases between them. The germline gives CDR1 LNHDA, CDR2 SQIVND (reference sequence). This CDR3 has 15 amino acids. The CDR3, as DNA: TGTGCCAGTAGTAACGACAGACACGGCGCCGGGGAGCTGTTTTTT. The encoded protein is CASSNDRHGAGELFF.

This clonotype was recorded a few times. The CDR3 is CASGLVTGQRSGANVLTF. CDR3 bases: TGTGCTAGTGGTTTGGTAACGGGACAGAGATCTGGGGCCAACGTCCTGACTTTC. The V call is TRBV12-5, the J call TRBJ2-6; 7 positions agree with TRBD1. Germline V gene sequence: CDR1 LGHNT, CDR2 FRNRAP. V shed 0 bases and J 1 base; nucleotides not matched to a gene: 6. The CDR3 has 18 residues.

In this sample, this clonotype turned up a few times. J is TRBJ2-7 and V is TRBV20-1; no clear D. Germline V gene sequence: CDR1 DFQATT, CDR2 SNEGSKA (reference sequence). Trimming removed 0 bases from V and 6 bases from J, with 12 bases in between. The CDR3 is 13 residues long. The CDR3 DNA reads TGCAGTGCTAGAGATCTAACGGTGTTCGAGCAGTACTTC. This sequence encodes CSARDLTVFEQYF.

This clonotype has more than one count but fewer than ten. V usage is TRBV4-3 and J usage is TRBJ1-3; D possibly corresponds to TRBD1 (6 bases). Per the germline V gene, CDR1 is LGHNA and CDR2 is YSLEER. This CDR3 is 16 amino acids long. Trimming stripped 0 bases from V and 4 bases from J, with 13 bases between. CDR3 DNA sequence: TGCGCCAGCAGCCAAGATACAGGGACCGGAGGAAACACCATATATTTT. Its protein product is CASSQDTGTGGNTIYF.

The chain links TRBV12-3 or TRBV12-4 to TRBJ1-1; 8 bases line up with TRBD1. The CDR3 sequence is 14 residues long. V trimming: 6 bases; J trimming: 5 bases; junction bases outside the gene matches: 8. CDR3 in amino acids: CASRSQGGGTEAFF. DNA of the CDR3: TGTGCCAGCAGATCACAGGGGGGGGGGACTGAAGCTTTCTTT.

The chain employs TRBV7-3 and TRBJ2-1; 8 nucleotides agree with TRBD2. The CDR3 spans 14 residues. Germline V gene lookup returns CDR1 SGHTA and CDR2 FQGTGA. The trim removed 2 bases at V and 10 bases at J, leaving 7 bases unmatched. CDR3 residues: CASSLRGGSREQFF. The CDR3 coding sequence is TGTGCCAGCAGCTTACGGGGGGGCTCCAGAGAGCAGTTCTTC.

This clonotype has a handful of counts. V and J are TRBV7-2 and TRBJ1-1, with TRBD1 as a possible D gene (6 bases). CDR3 length equals 13 residues. Germline lookup yields CDR1 SGHTA and CDR2 FQGNSA. Between the trimmed V and J ends, which lost 4 bases and 7 bases, there was a span of 13 bases. This CDR3 is CASSSQGTSEAFF. The CDR3 DNA reads as TGTGCCAGCAGCTCCCAGGGGACGAGTGAAGCTTTCTTT.

This clonotype has a handful of counts. The rearrangement joins TRBV4-2 to TRBJ1-5; 8 nucleotides align to TRBD1. The CDR3 covers 15 residues. The V gene's germline CDR1 is LGHNA and CDR2 YNFKEQ. The ends lost 3 bases at V and 0 bases at J; junction bases unmatched: 1. The CDR3 loop is CASSQDRDSNQPQHF. Here the CDR3 DNA reads TGTGCCAGCAGCCAGGACAGGGATAGCAATCAGCCCCAGCATTTT.

The chain employs TRBV6-6 and TRBJ1-2; 10 nucleotides align to TRBD1. The V gene's germline CDR1 is MNHNY and CDR2 SVGAGI (reference sequence). V lost 4 bases, J lost 3 bases, and 5 bases stayed unmatched. The CDR3 is 15 residues long. CDR3 protein: CASSSGQGIYYGYTF. DNA for the CDR3: TGTGCCAGCAGTTCGGGACAGGGGATCTACTATGGCTACACCTTC.

About this clonotype: The junction and the germline gene differ at one end; a read error may be behind it. The J gene is TRBJ1-2, the V gene TRBV12-3 or TRBV12-4, with TRBD1 as a possible D gene (5 bases). The CDR3 consists of 15 residues. The CDR3 protein is CASSPAGELSYDYTF. CDR3 in DNA: TGTGCCAGCAGCCCAGCGGGGGAATTAAGCTATGACTACACCTTC.